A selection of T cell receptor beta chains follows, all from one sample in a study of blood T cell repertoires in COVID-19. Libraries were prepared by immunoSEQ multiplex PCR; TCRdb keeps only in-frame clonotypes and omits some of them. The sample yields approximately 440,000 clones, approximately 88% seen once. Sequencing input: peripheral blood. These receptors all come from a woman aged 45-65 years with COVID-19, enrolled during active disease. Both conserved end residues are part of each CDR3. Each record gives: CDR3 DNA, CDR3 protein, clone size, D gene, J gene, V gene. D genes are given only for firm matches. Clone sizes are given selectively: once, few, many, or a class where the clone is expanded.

CDR3nt: TGTGCCACCAGCAGGGCCCCCGGGACAGGGAACACCGGGGAGCTGTTTTTT
CDR3aa: CATSRAPGTGNTGELFF
abundance: .
d_gene: TRBD1
j_gene: TRBJ2-2
v_gene: TRBV15

CDR3nt: TGCAGCGTTCGCGGGACCCCCAATTCACCCCTCCACTTT
CDR3aa: CSVRGTPNSPLHF
abundance: once
d_gene: .
j_gene: TRBJ1-6
v_gene: TRBV29-1

CDR3nt: TGCGCCAGCAGCCCTAGCGGGGGTTCCTACGAGCAGTACTTC
CDR3aa: CASSPSGGSYEQYF
abundance: once
d_gene: TRBD2
j_gene: TRBJ2-7
v_gene: TRBV5-1

CDR3nt: TGTGCCAGTAGTTCACAGCGGGGGGCCTACAATGAGCAGTTCTTC
CDR3aa: CASSSQRGAYNEQFF
abundance: .
d_gene: TRBD2
j_gene: TRBJ2-1
v_gene: TRBV19

CDR3nt: TGTGCCAGCAGCTTGAATCCAGGAAATGAAAAACTGTTTTTT
CDR3aa: CASSLNPGNEKLFF
abundance: .
d_gene: .
j_gene: TRBJ1-4
v_gene: TRBV5-5

CDR3nt: TGTGCCAGCAGTTCCCCAGGGGGAAAGACCCAGTACTTC
CDR3aa: CASSSPGGKTQYF
abundance: .
d_gene: TRBD1
j_gene: TRBJ2-5
v_gene: TRBV6-5

CDR3nt: TGTGCCAGCAGGCCCCCGGGTTCACCCCTCCACTTT
CDR3aa: CASRPPGSPLHF
abundance: few
d_gene: .
j_gene: TRBJ1-6
v_gene: TRBV12-3/TRBV12-4

CDR3nt: TGTGCCTGGAGTCCGACAGGGGAGGTTGCCAAAAACATTCAGTACTTC
CDR3aa: CAWSPTGEVAKNIQYF
abundance: .
d_gene: TRBD1
j_gene: TRBJ2-4
v_gene: TRBV30

CDR3nt: TGTGCCAGCAGCCCAAGGACAGGGAACCGTGAGACCCAGTACTTC
CDR3aa: CASSPRTGNRETQYF
abundance: .
d_gene: TRBD1
j_gene: TRBJ2-5
v_gene: TRBV5-4

CDR3nt: TGTGCCAGCAGCTTAGCCGCTGGCATTGGCGGGGGCTACGAGCAGTACTTC
CDR3aa: CASSLAAGIGGGYEQYF
abundance: .
d_gene: TRBD2
j_gene: TRBJ2-7
v_gene: TRBV7-6

CDR3nt: TGCGCCAGCAGCTTGGATGTACGCGACGAGCAGTACTTC
CDR3aa: CASSLDVRDEQYF
abundance: .
d_gene: .
j_gene: TRBJ2-7
v_gene: TRBV5-1

CDR3nt: TGTGCCAGCAACAGACAGGGGACCACTGAAGCTTTCTTT
CDR3aa: CASNRQGTTEAFF
abundance: .
d_gene: TRBD1
j_gene: TRBJ1-1
v_gene: TRBV2

CDR3nt: TGTGCCACCAGCAGAGTTTCAGGGTCAGAAAACATTCAGTACTTC
CDR3aa: CATSRVSGSENIQYF
abundance: .
d_gene: .
j_gene: TRBJ2-4
v_gene: TRBV15

CDR3nt: TGTGCCAGCAGTGAAGCGCAGGGTCGGGATGAAAAACTGTTTTTT
CDR3aa: CASSEAQGRDEKLFF
abundance: .
d_gene: .
j_gene: TRBJ1-4
v_gene: TRBV6-1

CDR3nt: TGTGCCAGTAGTTTTACCCCGACAGGACGTCGCACTGAAGCTTTCTTT
CDR3aa: CASSFTPTGRRTEAFF
abundance: once
d_gene: .
j_gene: TRBJ1-1
v_gene: TRBV19

CDR3nt: TGTGCCAGCAGCCCAGGGCCCCCTGGCCTTGGCGGTGAAAAACTGTTTTTT
CDR3aa: CASSPGPPGLGGEKLFF
abundance: few
d_gene: .
j_gene: TRBJ1-4
v_gene: TRBV7-3

CDR3nt: TGTGCCAGCAGGGCGGGACAGGGCTCCTACAATGAGCAGTTCTTC
CDR3aa: CASRAGQGSYNEQFF
abundance: .
d_gene: TRBD1
j_gene: TRBJ2-1
v_gene: TRBV9

CDR3nt: TGTGCCAGCAGCTTGGTGTACAGCTCTAGCACAGATACGCAGTATTTT
CDR3aa: CASSLVYSSSTDTQYF
abundance: once
d_gene: .
j_gene: TRBJ2-3
v_gene: TRBV5-8

CDR3nt: TGTGCCAGCAGCTTAGGAGGAGGCTACACCTTC
CDR3aa: CASSLGGGYTF
abundance: .
d_gene: .
j_gene: TRBJ1-2
v_gene: TRBV7-9

CDR3nt: TGTGCCAGCAGTTGGAGACCTCAGGCAGGGGAGCAGTACTTC
CDR3aa: CASSWRPQAGEQYF
abundance: .
d_gene: .
j_gene: TRBJ2-7
v_gene: TRBV27

CDR3nt: TGTGCCACCGGGTGGGAGGGGCCTAACTATGGCTACACCTTC
CDR3aa: CATGWEGPNYGYTF
abundance: .
d_gene: .
j_gene: TRBJ1-2
v_gene: TRBV5-4

CDR3nt: TGTGCCAGCAGCCAAGCCCTCGGGACTTCCTACGAGCAGTACTTC
CDR3aa: CASSQALGTSYEQYF
abundance: .
d_gene: .
j_gene: TRBJ2-7
v_gene: TRBV4-2

CDR3nt: TGTGCCAGCAGTTTCGACAGGGGAACTGAAAAACTGTTTTTT
CDR3aa: CASSFDRGTEKLFF
abundance: .
d_gene: TRBD1
j_gene: TRBJ1-4
v_gene: TRBV2

CDR3nt: TGTGCCAGCAGTCCCGGGACAGCCTATCAGCCCCAGCATTTT
CDR3aa: CASSPGTAYQPQHF
abundance: .
d_gene: TRBD1
j_gene: TRBJ1-5
v_gene: TRBV6-5

CDR3nt: TGTGCCAGTCTGCCGGGGGTCGGCTATGGCTACACCTTC
CDR3aa: CASLPGVGYGYTF
abundance: .
d_gene: .
j_gene: TRBJ1-2
v_gene: TRBV6-5

CDR3nt: TGTGCCACCAGTGATGCGACCGCTAGCTCCTACAATGAGCAGTTCTTC
CDR3aa: CATSDATASSYNEQFF
abundance: .
d_gene: .
j_gene: TRBJ2-1
v_gene: TRBV24-1

CDR3nt: TGTGCCAGCGGTTTTCAAACAGGGAACACTGAAGCTTTCTTT
CDR3aa: CASGFQTGNTEAFF
abundance: .
d_gene: .
j_gene: TRBJ1-1
v_gene: TRBV27

CDR3nt: TGTGCCAGCAGCTCCACCCAGGGGAACACTGAAGCTTTCTTT
CDR3aa: CASSSTQGNTEAFF
abundance: .
d_gene: .
j_gene: TRBJ1-1
v_gene: TRBV5-4

CDR3nt: TGTGCCAGCAGCGGAGGGGGTAAGGGCTATGGCTACACCTTC
CDR3aa: CASSGGGKGYGYTF
abundance: .
d_gene: .
j_gene: TRBJ1-2
v_gene: TRBV9

CDR3nt: TGTGCCAGCAGCTTAGCGGGACAGGGACTGAGAGATGGCTACACCTTC
CDR3aa: CASSLAGQGLRDGYTF
abundance: .
d_gene: TRBD1
j_gene: TRBJ1-2
v_gene: TRBV7-8

CDR3nt: TGCGCCAGCAGCTCTAGTTCCGGGACAGGGGTCTTTAATGAGCAGTTCTTC
CDR3aa: CASSSSSGTGVFNEQFF
abundance: .
d_gene: TRBD1
j_gene: TRBJ2-1
v_gene: TRBV5-1

CDR3nt: TGTGCCACCAGCACCCGGGATATTAATGAAAAACTGTTTTTT
CDR3aa: CATSTRDINEKLFF
abundance: .
d_gene: .
j_gene: TRBJ1-4
v_gene: TRBV15

CDR3nt: TGTGCCAGCAGCTTCGGACAGGGGGGAGGAAACACCATATATTTT
CDR3aa: CASSFGQGGGNTIYF
abundance: .
d_gene: TRBD1
j_gene: TRBJ1-3
v_gene: TRBV11-3

CDR3nt: TGTGCCTGGAGTAGGACTGCCTATAATTCACCCCTCCACTTT
CDR3aa: CAWSRTAYNSPLHF
abundance: few
d_gene: .
j_gene: TRBJ1-6
v_gene: TRBV30

CDR3nt: TGTGCCAGTAGTAAGGTCCGGGGGGGGCTCGACGAGCAGTACTTC
CDR3aa: CASSKVRGGLDEQYF
abundance: .
d_gene: TRBD2
j_gene: TRBJ2-7
v_gene: TRBV19

CDR3nt: TGTGCCAGCGGTGTGGAGAGGACAGGGGGCAGGTATGGCTACACCTTC
CDR3aa: CASGVERTGGRYGYTF
abundance: many
d_gene: TRBD1
j_gene: TRBJ1-2
v_gene: TRBV9

CDR3nt: TGTGCCAGCAGTGGCGGACTAGCGATAAATGAGCAGTTCTTC
CDR3aa: CASSGGLAINEQFF
abundance: .
d_gene: TRBD2
j_gene: TRBJ2-1
v_gene: TRBV2

CDR3nt: TGTGCCAGCAGTATAGACAGGGCTAATTCACCCCTCCACTTT
CDR3aa: CASSIDRANSPLHF
abundance: .
d_gene: TRBD1
j_gene: TRBJ1-6
v_gene: TRBV27

CDR3nt: TGCGCCAGCAGCCTAACGACAGGCTCCTACGAGCAGTACTTC
CDR3aa: CASSLTTGSYEQYF
abundance: .
d_gene: .
j_gene: TRBJ2-7
v_gene: TRBV5-1

CDR3nt: TGTGCCAGCAGCGTAGAGGGGGTGATCACCGGGGAGCTGTTTTTT
CDR3aa: CASSVEGVITGELFF
abundance: once
d_gene: .
j_gene: TRBJ2-2
v_gene: TRBV9

CDR3nt: TGTGCCAGCAGCCGGGGACAGGGGGTAGATGAACTGTTTTTT
CDR3aa: CASSRGQGVDELFF
abundance: .
d_gene: TRBD1
j_gene: TRBJ1-4
v_gene: TRBV3-1/TRBV3-2

CDR3nt: TGCGCCAGCACCCCCGCCGGAGTTTCCGGGGAGCTGTTTTTT
CDR3aa: CASTPAGVSGELFF
abundance: .
d_gene: .
j_gene: TRBJ2-2
v_gene: TRBV5-1

CDR3nt: TGTGCCAGCAGTCCCCTATCGACAGGGGGGGTTTTC
CDR3aa: CASSPLSTGGVF
abundance: .
d_gene: TRBD1
j_gene: TRBJ2-6
v_gene: TRBV6-5

CDR3nt: TGTGCCAGCAGCGTGATGTTCCTAGCAGGTTACAATGAGCAGTTCTTC
CDR3aa: CASSVMFLAGYNEQFF
abundance: .
d_gene: .
j_gene: TRBJ2-1
v_gene: TRBV9

CDR3nt: TGTGCCACCCAACCGGGACATACCTACGAGCAGTACTTC
CDR3aa: CATQPGHTYEQYF
abundance: .
d_gene: .
j_gene: TRBJ2-7
v_gene: TRBV24-1

CDR3nt: TGCGCCAGCAGCTTGTCGCAGTCCTCTGGAAACACCATATATTTT
CDR3aa: CASSLSQSSGNTIYF
abundance: .
d_gene: .
j_gene: TRBJ1-3
v_gene: TRBV5-1

CDR3nt: TGTGCCAGTAGTCATTATGGCTACACCTTC
CDR3aa: CASSHYGYTF
abundance: once
d_gene: .
j_gene: TRBJ1-2
v_gene: TRBV19

CDR3nt: TGCAGCGTTGGAGAGAGACCGGGACAGAGTGGCTACACCTTC
CDR3aa: CSVGERPGQSGYTF
abundance: .
d_gene: TRBD1
j_gene: TRBJ1-2
v_gene: TRBV29-1

CDR3nt: TGTGCCAGCAGTCCCGGACAGGGGGCAGGAGAGGAGACCCAGTACTTC
CDR3aa: CASSPGQGAGEETQYF
abundance: .
d_gene: TRBD1
j_gene: TRBJ2-5
v_gene: TRBV28

CDR3nt: TGCAGCGTTGCCCGCGGGACGGACGCTCGTGGGGATACGCAGTATTTT
CDR3aa: CSVARGTDARGDTQYF
abundance: .
d_gene: .
j_gene: TRBJ2-3
v_gene: TRBV29-1